These 10 T cell receptor beta chains came from one sample sequenced in a study of CD8+ T cells in alopecia areata (dated by TCRdb to between 2018 and 2020). Per the publication, the time point label means: roughly 27 days on oral tofacitinib. This sample's treatment or condition label indicates: oral pan-JAK inhibitor, 5-10 mg twice daily. Libraries were prepared through the immunoSEQ multiplex PCR assay. RNA was extracted from all samples and reverse transcribed into cDNA, which served as template for TCR sequencing. TCRdb carries this immuneACCESS record with in-frame sequences only. Its versions omit some clonotypes, under half of them owing to an unresolved V gene in the studies checked, with the rest unexplained. The sample profile shows 90,000 to 150,000 clones; 53% of them were found once. Roughly 0.5% of the sample is held by the ten biggest clonotypes. The source was CD4+ T cells sorted from blood, collected at week 4, from a patient treated with tofacitinib. The receptors originated from a human donor with alopecia areata.

This chain connects TRBV19 to TRBJ1-1; possible D gene TRBD1, 6 bases. V lost 9 bases and J 2 bases, leaving 7 bases between the germline ends. CDR1 is LNHDA and CDR2 is SQIVND in the germline V gene (reference sequence). This CDR3 region has 11 residues. CDR3 DNA sequence: TGTGCCAGACAGGGAAACACTGAAGCTTTCTTT. As protein: CARQGNTEAFF. The full variable domain, completed using reference TRBV19 and TRBJ1-1, is DGGITQSPKYLFRKEGQNVTLSCEQNLNHDAMYWYRQDPGQGLRLIYYSQIVNDFQKGDIAEGYSVSREKKESFPLTVTSAQKNPTAFYLCARQGNTEAFFGQGTRLTVV.

There are a few counts of this clone. The chain couples TRBV29-1 to TRBJ2-2; D remains ambiguous. Trimming shortened V by 6 bases and J by 2 bases, and 19 bases separated the two germline ends. Germline CDR1 reads SQVTM; CDR2 reads ANQGSEA. The CDR3 is 16 residues long. CDR3 DNA: TGCAGCGTCCGCGGTCTGGTCTCCGGTAACACCGGGGAGCTGTTTTTT. Protein sequence: CSVRGLVSGNTGELFF.

This clone was picked up a small number of times. The chain is built from TRBV6-4 and TRBJ2-5; either TRBD1 or TRBD2 may fit D (6 bases each). The germline gives CDR1 MRHNA, CDR2 SNTAGT. The CDR3 is 15 residues long. V lost 3 bases and J lost 5, with 16 bases in between. CDR3 nucleotide sequence: TGTGCCAGCAGTGAACTGGGGGGCGTCGGCGAGACCCAGTACTTC. This sequence encodes CASSELGGVGETQYF.

The sample holds a few counts of this clone. The chain has TRBV19 and TRBJ1-2; no clear D. The CDR3 is 13 amino acids. Trimming left V 3 bases short and J 7 bases short, with 12 bases between. Germline V lookup: CDR1 LNHDA, CDR2 SQIVND (reference sequence). The CDR3 loop is CASSMAGPFGYTF. The CDR3 bases are TGTGCCAGTAGTATGGCAGGTCCCTTTGGCTACACCTTC.

The V and J genes are TRBV12-5 and TRBJ2-1; 7 bases are a match to TRBD1. CDR1 and CDR2 from the germline V gene are LGHNT and FRNRAP. The junction had 11 bases not matched to a gene; V was cut back by 5 bases and J by 4 bases. CDR3 length: 16 amino acids. Here the CDR3 reads CASGPSAGGWYNEQFF. The CDR3 region has the DNA TGTGCTAGTGGTCCTTCAGCAGGGGGATGGTACAATGAGCAGTTCTTC.

V gene TRBV5-1 combines with J gene TRBJ2-5; D uncertain. The germline V and J ends were trimmed by 0 bases and 1 base, with 7 bases remaining between them. This CDR3 is 14 amino acids long. The V gene's germline CDR1 is SGHRS and CDR2 YFSETQ. In DNA form, the CDR3 reads TGCGCCAGCAGCTTGGGAGCGAGCCAAGAGACCCAGTACTTC. Its translation: CASSLGASQETQYF.

The rearrangement links TRBV6-1 to TRBJ2-4, with D unresolved. The length of the CDR3 is 13 residues. Per germline, CDR1 MNHNS and CDR2 SASEGT. V was pared by 1 base and J by 12 bases, with 13 bases between. CDR3 DNA: TGTGCCAGCAGTGAAGATTTTTCAGTCACTCAGTACTTC. Protein sequence: CASSEDFSVTQYF.

The J gene is TRBJ1-4, the V gene TRBV6-5; 7 nucleotides match TRBD1. There are 15 residues in the CDR3. The ends lost 5 bases at V and 7 bases at J; junction bases unmatched: 10. Per germline, CDR1 MNHEY and CDR2 SVGAGI. The CDR3 DNA is TGTGCCAGCAGTACCTGGGGCAGGGGGGTTGAAAAACTGTTTTTT. Translating it yields CASSTWGRGVEKLFF.

Only a few counts were recorded for this clone. V and J are TRBV27 and TRBJ1-2, with 8 bases fitting TRBD1. CDR3 size: 14 residues. Germline CDR1 and CDR2: MNHEY and SMNVEV (reference sequence). V lost 5 bases, J lost 7 bases, and 9 bases stayed unmatched. The CDR3 bases are TGTGCCAGCAGTCCAGACAGGGGTAAGGGTGGCTACACCTTC. Its translation: CASSPDRGKGGYTF.

The chain has TRBV7-2 and TRBJ2-7, with D unresolved. Germline assignment: CDR1 SGHTA and CDR2 FQGNSA. The V end was cut by 1 base, the J end by 11 bases, with 12 bases between. The CDR3 extends over 12 amino acids. The CDR3 spells CASSLVARRKYF. The CDR3 nucleotides read TGTGCCAGCAGCTTAGTGGCCAGGCGGAAGTACTTC.